These 28 T cell receptor beta chains came from one sample sequenced in a study of OX40 agonist ivuxolimab in advanced cancers. Generated by immunoSEQ multiplex PCR, the TCRdb table keeps only in-frame clones and is missing some. The sample has around 13,000 clones, about two thirds seen once. The sequencing used CD4+ or CD8+ T cells sorted from blood, collected in a trial of the OX40 agonist ivuxolimab. These receptors all come from an adult with an advanced solid tumor such as melanoma, head and neck, liver or kidney cancer.

This rearrangement joins TRBV7-9 to TRBJ2-1, with 7 bases aligning to TRBD1. The CDR3 loop spans 16 amino acids. The V and J ends lost 2 bases and 2 bases, in that order; junction bases with no gene match: 6. Germline assignment: CDR1 SEHNR and CDR2 FQNEAQ (reference sequence). The CDR3 here is CASSLKNRGPYNEQFF. CDR3 bases: TGTGCCAGCAGCTTAAAAAACAGGGGCCCCTACAATGAGCAGTTCTTC.

The chain carries TRBV10-3 and TRBJ2-7; TRBD1 aligns across 8 bases. The V and J ends lost 3 bases and 2 bases, in that order; junction bases with no gene match: 3. The CDR3 length is 14 residues. CDR1 and CDR2 from the germline V gene are ENHRY and SYGVKD. CDR3 sequence (DNA): TGTGCCATCAGTGACGACAGGGGCGCCTACGAGCAGTACTTC. This codes for CAISDDRGAYEQYF.

J is TRBJ1-2 and V is TRBV27, with 7 nucleotides matching TRBD1. Germline trimming cut 9 bases from V and 7 bases from J; bases unmatched to any gene: 11. The CDR3 extends over 13 amino acids. CDR1 and CDR2 (germline): MNHEY, SMNVEV (reference sequence). The CDR3 nucleotides read TGTGCCAGTACTACGACAGGGAGTAGTGGCTACACCTTC. This translates into CASTTTGSSGYTF.

This clone turned up a few times. The V call is TRBV2, the J call TRBJ2-7, with 8 bases identical to TRBD1. V shed 7 bases, J shed 2 bases, and the junction held 7 bases outside the gene matches. The CDR3 has 14 residues. The germline gives CDR1 SNHLY, CDR2 FYNNEI. The chain's CDR3 is CASKYRDRPYEQYF. The CDR3 nucleotides read TGTGCCAGCAAGTACAGGGACAGGCCCTACGAGCAGTACTTC.

The chain employs TRBV14 and TRBJ2-3, with D possibly matching TRBD1 (6 bases). Germline V gene sequence: CDR1 SGHDN, CDR2 FVKESK. The V and J ends lost 0 bases and 2 bases respectively, with 12 bases between them. This CDR3 has 16 amino acids. In DNA, the CDR3 is TGTGCCAGCAGCCAAGATGTGGGGGCCTACACAGATACGCAGTATTTT. As protein: CASSQDVGAYTDTQYF.

V and J are TRBV4-3 and TRBJ1-1; TRBD1 matches at 11 bases. The CDR3 has 16 amino acids. Germline CDR1 LGHNA, CDR2 YSLEER. V lost 4 bases and J lost 5; bases outside the gene matches: 9. In DNA, the CDR3 is TGCGCCAGCAGCCTGGTGGACAGGGGGCTGGGGACTGAAGCTTTCTTT. It codes for CASSLVDRGLGTEAFF.

The chain carries TRBV14 and TRBJ1-6, with D unclear. Germline V gene sequence: CDR1 SGHDN, CDR2 FVKESK. The CDR3 covers 13 residues. The V end was cut by 1 base, the J end by 8 bases, with 6 bases between. The CDR3 coding sequence is TGTGCCAGCAGCCAAGTGAACCATTCACCCCTCCACTTT. It yields the protein CASSQVNHSPLHF.

The V gene is TRBV5-6, the J gene TRBJ2-3; D is undetermined. Germline CDR1 is SGHDT and CDR2 is YYEEEE. V dropped 3 bases and J dropped 4 bases, with 15 bases sitting between them. The CDR3 extends over 15 amino acids. CDR3 nucleotide sequence: TGTGCCAGCAGCTCTACAGTTTCCCCCCCAGATACGCAGTATTTT. This codes for CASSSTVSPPDTQYF.

The V call is TRBV11-2, the J call TRBJ2-4; TRBD2 agrees at 16 bases. In germline, CDR1 is SGHAT, CDR2 FQNNGV. The CDR3 contains 18 residues. The ends lost 4 bases at V and 6 bases at J; junction bases unmatched: 9. In DNA form, the CDR3 reads TGTGCCAGCAGCTCCCCGGGACTAGCGGGGGGGGATGGAAACATTCAGTACTTC. Translated, it gives CASSSPGLAGGDGNIQYF.

The V call is TRBV5-1, the J call TRBJ1-1; no reliable D call. This CDR3 comprises 14 residues. The ends were cut back, 2 bases at V and 2 bases at J, with 10 bases in the middle. Per the germline V gene, CDR1 is SGHRS and CDR2 is YFSETQ. CDR3 in amino acids: CASSFRTDNTEAFF. CDR3 nucleotide sequence: TGCGCCAGCAGCTTCCGGACGGATAACACTGAAGCTTTCTTT.

This clone has just a few counts. This rearrangement joins TRBV7-3 to TRBJ1-6, with TRBD1 as a possible D gene (6 bases). V was clipped by 0 bases and J by 9 bases, with 12 bases between them. Germline-derived CDR1 and CDR2 are SGHTA and FQGTGA. The CDR3 extends over 15 amino acids. CDR3 protein: CASSLTGGRGSPLHF. CDR3 in DNA: TGTGCCAGCAGCTTAACTGGGGGCCGGGGTTCACCCCTCCACTTT.

The table lists this clone with a few counts. V usage is TRBV27 and J usage is TRBJ2-1; D is ambiguous. With 2 bases removed from V and 8 bases from J, the gap between germline ends came to 10 bases. The CDR3 has 13 residues. Germline V CDR1 and CDR2: MNHEY, SMNVEV (reference sequence). CDR3 DNA sequence: TGTGCCAGCAGTTTAGACCGACCGTATGAGCAGTTCTTC. Encoded protein: CASSLDRPYEQFF.

This clone was observed once. The chain combines TRBV2 with TRBJ2-7; 11 bases line up with TRBD2. Germline assignment: CDR1 SNHLY and CDR2 FYNNEI. The CDR3 runs 15 residues. The junction had 6 bases not matched to a gene; V was cut back by 6 bases and J by 2 bases. This chain's CDR3 is CASRATSGVTYEQYF. Written as DNA, the CDR3 is TGTGCCAGCAGGGCGACTAGCGGGGTTACCTACGAGCAGTACTTC.

This clone is medium-sized within its sample. The rearrangement uses TRBV2 and TRBJ2-7; D might be TRBD2 (6 bases). Germline CDR1 and CDR2: SNHLY and FYNNEI. Trimming took off 6 bases at V and 0 bases at J, with 9 bases between the two ends. CDR3 length equals 13 residues. In DNA form, the CDR3 reads TGTGCCAGCAGGTCGGGGGACTCCTACGAGCAGTACTTC. This sequence encodes CASRSGDSYEQYF.

The V and J genes are TRBV5-1 and TRBJ1-5, with 7 bases matching TRBD1. The CDR3 loop spans 15 amino acids. Unmatched junction bases numbered 6, after V lost 0 bases and J lost 6 bases. Germline V gene lookup returns CDR1 SGHRS and CDR2 YFSETQ. For the CDR3, the DNA is TGCGCCAGCAGCTTGGGACAGGGAGGCGGTCAGCCCCAGCATTTT. Translation: CASSLGQGGGQPQHF. The full variable domain, in which reference TRBV5-1 and TRBJ1-5 provide the parts outside the CDR3, is KAGVTQTPRYLIKTRGQQVTLSCSPISGHRSVSWYQQTPGQGLQFLFEYFSETQRNKGNFPGRFSGRQFSNSRSEMNVSTLELGDSALYLCASSLGQGGGQPQHFGDGTRLSIL.

V is TRBV28 and J is TRBJ2-7; 9 positions match TRBD1. The CDR3 runs to 16 residues. After removal of 2 bases from V and 0 bases from J, the junction contained 5 bases not matched to a gene. Germline loops: CDR1 MDHEN, CDR2 SYDVKM. DNA for the CDR3: TGTGCCAGCAGTTTACCTGGGACAGGGAACTCCTACGAGCAGTACTTC. Translation: CASSLPGTGNSYEQYF.

This chain uses TRBV7-9 with TRBJ1-1; a weak D match, TRBD1 (5 bases). The CDR3 is 15 amino acids. Germline lookup yields CDR1 SEHNR and CDR2 FQNEAQ (reference sequence). V was cut by 1 base and J by 2 bases, with 11 bases left in between. The CDR3 DNA follows: TGTGCCAGCAGCTTAGGATCCGGGGGTAACACTGAAGCTTTCTTT. Translating gives CASSLGSGGNTEAFF.

The chain combines TRBV5-1 with TRBJ2-6; D not certain. Germline V CDR1 and CDR2: SGHRS, YFSETQ. Between the trimmed V and J ends, which lost 0 bases and 0 bases, there was a span of 16 bases. CDR3 length: 19 residues. CDR3 protein: CASSLAGLVSSSGANVLTF. CDR3 DNA sequence: TGCGCCAGCAGCTTGGCCGGGTTGGTATCCAGCTCTGGGGCCAACGTCCTGACTTTC.

This clone was seen a few times. The rearrangement joins TRBV4-3 to TRBJ1-4, with 7 bases identical to TRBD1. The CDR3 spans 15 residues. CDR1 LGHNA and CDR2 YSLEER come from the germline V gene. V lost 4 bases, J lost 5 bases, and 7 bases stayed unmatched. In DNA, the CDR3 is TGCGCCAGCAGCCTTTACGGGACAGTGAATGAAAAACTGTTTTTT. It encodes CASSLYGTVNEKLFF.

The gene calls are TRBV27 and TRBJ1-1, with D possibly being TRBD1 (6 bases). CDR3 length: 15 residues. The germline V gene has CDR1 MNHEY and CDR2 SMNVEV (reference sequence). V lost 5 bases and J lost 6, with 19 bases in between. The CDR3 region is CASSLRGSGPPEAFF. Here the CDR3 DNA reads TGTGCCAGCAGTCTGAGGGGGTCGGGACCCCCTGAAGCTTTCTTT.

The chain couples TRBV6-1 to TRBJ2-7; D is uncertain. The ends were cut back, 8 bases at V and 0 bases at J, with 11 bases in the middle. The germline CDR1 and CDR2 sequences are MNHNS and SASEGT. The CDR3 has 13 residues. CDR3 nucleotides: TGTGCCAGCCGACTTTTGAGCTCCTACGAGCAGTACTTC. The encoded protein is CASRLLSSYEQYF.

V gene TRBV4-3 combines with J gene TRBJ2-1; perhaps TRBD2 as D (5 bases). The V end lost 4 bases, the J end lost 9 bases, and 13 bases lay between the germline ends. Germline V gene data show CDR1 as LGHNA and CDR2 as YSLEER. The CDR3 totals 13 residues. The CDR3 bases are TGCGCCAGCAGCCCCCTGAGGGCCCGTGAGCAGTTCTTC. The encoded protein is CASSPLRAREQFF.

The J gene is TRBJ2-3, the V gene TRBV5-1; a possible D gene is TRBD1 (6 bases). The CDR3 sequence is 15 residues long. Trimming stripped 3 bases from V and 5 bases from J, with 16 bases between. Germline assignment: CDR1 SGHRS and CDR2 YFSETQ. DNA of the CDR3: TGCGCCAGCAGCTGGGTAGGGGGAGTAGTAGATACGCAGTATTTT. Translated, it gives CASSWVGGVVDTQYF.

This chain joins TRBV4-1 and TRBJ2-7, with no clear D. CDR3 length equals 15 residues. Trimming took 0 bases from V and 0 from J, leaving 9 bases between them. Looked up from germline, CDR1 is MGHRA and CDR2 is YSYEKL. This chain's CDR3 is CASSQEWTPSYEQYF. The DNA for the CDR3 is TGCGCCAGCAGCCAAGAGTGGACGCCCTCCTACGAGCAGTACTTC.

This chain links TRBV4-1 with TRBJ1-1; D unclear. Per germline, CDR1 MGHRA and CDR2 YSYEKL. The CDR3 runs to 15 residues. V gave up 0 bases and J gave up 3 bases, with 11 bases separating them. The CDR3 DNA sequence: TGCGCCAGCAGCCAAGAAACCGACCGAGACACTGAAGCTTTCTTT. Encoded protein: CASSQETDRDTEAFF.

The CDR3 DNA reads as TGTGCCAGTAGTATGGAGGCGGACGGCAGCAATCAGCCCCAGCATTTT. Amino acids: CASSMEADGSNQPQHF. The genes are TRBV19 and TRBJ1-5; D remains ambiguous. Germline values: CDR1 LNHDA, CDR2 SQIVND (reference sequence). Trimming shortened V by 3 bases and J by 1 base, and 13 bases separated the two germline ends. This CDR3 comprises 16 residues.

The chain employs TRBV5-1 and TRBJ1-4, with TRBD1 matching over 7 bases. The germline gives CDR1 SGHRS, CDR2 YFSETQ. The CDR3 is 16 residues long. J was trimmed by 6 bases and V by 4 bases; bases with no gene match: 12. The CDR3 DNA sequence: TGCGCCAGCAGCCAAGGGGTCGACAGGGCAGATGAAAAACTGTTTTTT. This codes for CASSQGVDRADEKLFF.

In its sample, this clone was seen a few times. The V gene is TRBV4-3, the J gene TRBJ1-3; D not resolved. This CDR3 is built from 17 residues. Germline loops: CDR1 LGHNA, CDR2 YSLEER. With 0 bases removed from V and 0 bases from J, the gap between germline ends came to 12 bases. CDR3 sequence reads: CASSQEVSVFSGNTIYF. The CDR3 nucleotides are TGCGCCAGCAGCCAAGAAGTTTCAGTTTTCTCTGGAAACACCATATATTTT.